This passage covers 8 T cell receptor beta chains from one sample sequenced in a study of CD8 T cells in Susac syndrome. Roughly 0.45 to 1 ug RNA was reverse transcribed with random hexamers. TCRdb re-called the immunoSEQ multiplex PCR reads with MiXCR, one entry per CDR3 protein. The sample includes about 300,000 distinct CDR3 sequences, more than 75% of them seen just once. Sequencing input: CD8+ T cells from PBMCs. These receptors all stem from a human donor with multiple sclerosis.

V is TRBV28 and J is TRBJ2-5, with 7 nucleotides matching TRBD1. This CDR3 contains 16 residues. Germline V CDR1 and CDR2: MDHEN, SYDVKM. Trimming at V came to 6 bases and at J to 2 bases, leaving 12 bases not matched to a gene. CDR3 region: CASSPGPGQLQETQYF. DNA for the CDR3: TGTGCCAGCAGCCCAGGACCGGGACAGCTTCAAGAGACCCAGTACTTC.

This clonotype was found once. The junction and the germline gene differ at one end; a read error may be behind it. The V call is TRBV7-9, the J call TRBJ1-4, with unresolved D. The CDR3 has 12 residues. Germline V CDR1 and CDR2: SEHNR, FQNEAQ (reference sequence). CDR3 amino acids: CASSPTGEKRFF. The CDR3 DNA follows: TGTGCCAGCAGCCCGACCGGGGAAAAACGGTTTTTT.

This clonotype appeared a single time. CDR3 nucleotide sequence: TGCGCCAGCAGCCATAGCGGGAGGGGTGAGCAGTTCTTC. This gives the protein CASSHSGRGEQFF. V gene TRBV4-1 combines with J gene TRBJ2-1; 11 bases are a match to TRBD2. The CDR3 length is 13 residues. With 3 bases clipped from V and 9 bases from J, the junction kept 1 base outside the gene matches. Germline CDR1 is MGHRA and CDR2 is YSYEKL.

The J gene is TRBJ2-5, the V gene TRBV12-3 or TRBV12-4; D not resolved. The CDR3 covers 13 residues. Deletions cut 7 bases from V and 4 bases from J, with 13 bases between. This CDR3 is CASMNSPLETQYF. The CDR3 DNA reads as TGTGCCAGCATGAACAGTCCTTTAGAGACCCAGTACTTC.

The rearrangement links TRBV12-3 or TRBV12-4 to TRBJ2-7; 8 nucleotides align to TRBD2. V trimming: 5 bases; J trimming: 7 bases; junction bases outside the gene matches: 10. This CDR3 region has 14 residues. CDR3 coding DNA: TGTGCCAGCAGTCTTTTAGCGGGACCCCAGGAGCAGTACTTC. Translated, it gives CASSLLAGPQEQYF.

This clonotype was recorded only once. The junction does not match germline at one end; this may be a read error. The V call is TRBV10-3, the J call TRBJ2-2; D unclear. The CDR3 length is 12 residues. Germline loops: CDR1 ENHRY, CDR2 SYGVKD. The CDR3 spells CAICESVGELFF. The CDR3 DNA is TGTGCCATCTGTGAGTCGGTCGGGGAGCTGTTTTTT.

This rearrangement joins TRBV28 to TRBJ1-1; possibly TRBD1 for D (5 bases). The V end was cut by 1 base, the J end by 2 bases, with 11 bases between. Germline V gene data show CDR1 as MDHEN and CDR2 as SYDVKM. The CDR3 has 15 residues. CDR3: CASSLLAGQNTEAFF. In DNA, the CDR3 is TGTGCCAGCAGTTTATTAGCAGGGCAAAACACTGAAGCTTTCTTT. Combining the CDR3 with reference TRBV28 and TRBJ1-1 gives the whole variable domain DVKVTQSSRYLVKRTGEKVFLECVQDMDHENMFWYRQDPGLGLRLIYFSYDVKMKEKGDIPEGYSVSREKKERFSLILESASTNQTSMYLCASSLLAGQNTEAFFGQGTRLTVV.

This sequence joins TRBV29-1 and TRBJ1-1; the D is unclear. V dropped 4 bases and J dropped 11 bases, with 14 bases sitting between them. The CDR3 runs to 11 residues. Germline V lookup: CDR1 SQVTM, CDR2 ANQGSEA. CDR3 DNA: TGCAGCGTTGTGGACGAACACTCTGCTTTCTTT. This encodes CSVVDEHSAFF.